The sequence of this T cell receptor (beta chain) was determined in a study of blood T cell repertoires in COVID-19. Method: immunoSEQ multiplex PCR; TCRdb's copy keeps in-frame clones and lacks some. The data contain 150,000 to 200,000 clones, over 75% of them singletons. Trimming at V came to 10 bases and at J to 2 bases, leaving 10 bases not matched to a gene. The CDR3 runs 14 residues. CDR1 LNHDA and CDR2 SQIVND come from the germline V gene (reference sequence). The TCR sequence derives from a middle-aged man who had recovered from COVID-19. The sample taken for sequencing was PBMCs or T cells enriched from blood (not recorded which). The chain links TRBV19 to TRBJ2-7; TRBD1 matches at 8 bases. The CDR3 is CATTQGASPYEQYF. CDR3 DNA sequence: TGTGCCACCACTCAGGGGGCTTCCCCCTACGAGCAGTACTTC.